This T cell receptor (beta chain) is drawn from a study of control samples from healthy donors and cancer patients. Here immunoSEQ multiplex PCR was the method, and the copy in TCRdb shows in-frame clones only, minus some. The sample includes 90,000 to 110,000 clones, around 89% seen only once; the top ten take approximately 15%. The TCR was taken from a woman aged 45-60 years in good health. Source material: blood.

The CDR3 DNA follows: TGTGCCAGCAGTGAATATGGGGGAATAGGTCGGGAGCAGTTCTTC. This encodes CASSEYGGIGREQFF. This chain links TRBV25-1 with TRBJ2-1; perhaps D is TRBD1 or TRBD2 (5 bases each). The CDR3 length is 15 residues. Deletions cut 0 bases from V and 10 bases from J, with 16 bases between. Germline V gene sequence: CDR1 MGHDK, CDR2 SYGVNS.